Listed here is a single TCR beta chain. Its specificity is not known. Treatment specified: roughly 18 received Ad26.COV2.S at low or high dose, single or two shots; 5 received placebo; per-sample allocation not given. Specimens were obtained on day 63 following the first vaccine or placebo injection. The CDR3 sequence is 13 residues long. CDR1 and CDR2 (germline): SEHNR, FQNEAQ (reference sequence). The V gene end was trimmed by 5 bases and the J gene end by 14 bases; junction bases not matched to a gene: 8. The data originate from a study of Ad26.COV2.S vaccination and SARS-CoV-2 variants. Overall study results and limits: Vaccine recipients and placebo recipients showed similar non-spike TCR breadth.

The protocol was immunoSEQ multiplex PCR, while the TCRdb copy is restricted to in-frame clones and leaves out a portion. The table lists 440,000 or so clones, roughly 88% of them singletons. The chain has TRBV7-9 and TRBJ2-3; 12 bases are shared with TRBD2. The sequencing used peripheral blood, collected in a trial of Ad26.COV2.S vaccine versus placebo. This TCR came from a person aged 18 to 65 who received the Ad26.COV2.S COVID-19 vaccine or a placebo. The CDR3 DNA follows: TGTGCCAGCAGCGCGAGACTAGCGGGAGAGGCGTATTTT. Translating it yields CASSARLAGEAYF.